Shown below are 29 T cell receptor beta chains from a single sample sequenced in a study of PD-1 blockade in classical Hodgkin lymphoma. This table comes from immunoSEQ multiplex PCR, and its TCRdb copy is limited to in-frame clones, with some not included. The profile shows about 12,000 clones, just under 85% of them singletons. Time point in this sample: cycle 4 day 1 (C4D1), after 5 to 7 weeks of nivolumab. All the patients suffered relapse after autologous stem cell transplantation, and brentuximab vedotin exposure differed. The study purified CD4+ T cells from thawed PBMCs using magnetic negative selection. The sequencing used CD4+ T cells from blood, collected before the fourth cycle of nivolumab. These receptors all stem from a human donor with classical Hodgkin lymphoma.

This clone appeared once. The chain links TRBV7-3 to TRBJ2-1; 10 bases match TRBD2. Germline assignment: CDR1 SGHTA and CDR2 FQGTGA. CDR3 length: 15 residues. V dropped 5 bases and J dropped 7; count of bases not matched to a gene: 8. DNA of the CDR3: TGTGCCAGCAGCCCTAGCGGGAGTCATTTGAATGAGCAGTTCTTC. Translating gives CASSPSGSHLNEQFF.

V is TRBV7-9 and J is TRBJ1-1, with 9 bases fitting TRBD1. From germline, CDR1 is SEHNR and CDR2 FQNEAQ (reference sequence). This CDR3 region has 17 residues. Trimming removed 5 bases from V and 1 base from J; junction bases left unmatched: 11. The CDR3 coding sequence is TGTGCCAGCAGCAAGGGACAGGGTGGGGAAAGGAACACTGAAGCTTTCTTT. Translated, it gives CASSKGQGGERNTEAFF.

The chain is built from TRBV15 and TRBJ1-2; D remains ambiguous. Trimming cost V 1 base and J 5 bases, with 8 bases left between them. CDR1 is LNHNV and CDR2 is YYDKDF in the germline V gene (reference sequence). The CDR3 has 13 amino acids. In nucleotides, the CDR3 is TGTGCCACCAGCAGAGCCGACCTTTATGGCTACACCTTC. This translates into CATSRADLYGYTF.

J is TRBJ1-2 and V is TRBV6-5, with no clear D. Germline V gene data show CDR1 as MNHEY and CDR2 as SVGAGI. V dropped 4 bases and J dropped 4 bases, with 10 bases sitting between them. The CDR3 is made up of 13 amino acids. The CDR3 coding sequence is TGTGCCAGCAGTTCTATGGAACCCTATGGCTACACCTTC. Its protein is CASSSMEPYGYTF.

The chain recombines TRBV18 with TRBJ2-7; possibly TRBD1 or TRBD2 for D (5 bases each). V lost 5 bases to trimming and J lost 0 bases, with 11 bases between them. The germline gives CDR1 KGHSH, CDR2 LQKENI. The CDR3 has 14 amino acids. The CDR3 region has the DNA TGTGCCAGCTCATGGGACGTGAGCTCCTACGAGCAGTACTTC. It yields the protein CASSWDVSSYEQYF.

In its sample, this clone was seen a few times. This chain's CDR3 is CATSGVYTEAFF. In DNA form, the CDR3 reads TGTGCCACCTCAGGGGTTTACACTGAAGCTTTCTTT. The chain combines TRBV6-6 with TRBJ1-1; a weak D match, TRBD1 (6 bases). V lost 10 bases and J lost 3, with 12 bases in between. The CDR3 covers 12 residues. CDR1 and CDR2 from the germline V gene are MNHNY and SVGAGI (reference sequence).

This clone was seen a few times. The CDR3 spells CASSFPYTNTEAFF. CDR3 nucleotide sequence: TGTGCCAGCAGCTTTCCCTATACGAACACTGAAGCTTTCTTT. The rearrangement links TRBV5-8 to TRBJ1-1; D gene ambiguous. The CDR3 has 14 residues. Trimming cost V 2 bases and J 1 base, with 9 bases left between them. Per germline, CDR1 SGHTS and CDR2 YDEGEE.

The V call is TRBV25-1, the J call TRBJ2-2, with a weak D call TRBD1 (5 bases). The germline gives CDR1 MGHDK, CDR2 SYGVNS. With 1 base removed from V and 4 bases from J, the gap between germline ends came to 10 bases. The CDR3 is 15 residues long. CDR3 DNA: TGTGCCAGCAGTGAATCAAGGGGCGGCACCGGGGAGCTGTTTTTT. Protein: CASSESRGGTGELFF.

On this clone: The sample carries other DNA sequences with the same CDR3. The chain is built from TRBV11-2 and TRBJ1-3; D possibly corresponds to TRBD1 (6 bases). CDR1 and CDR2 from the germline V gene are SGHAT and FQNNGV. The V end was cut by 5 bases, the J end by 0 bases, with 11 bases between. The CDR3 covers 15 residues. Here the CDR3 reads CASSIDRHSGNTIYF. As DNA, the CDR3 is TGTGCCAGCAGCATTGACAGGCACTCTGGAAACACCATATATTTT.

V gene TRBV28 combines with J gene TRBJ2-7, with D unresolved. This CDR3 has 14 amino acids. V lost 4 bases to trimming and J lost 6 bases, with 16 bases between them. Germline CDR1 is MDHEN and CDR2 is SYDVKM. The CDR3 DNA is TGTGCCAGCAGTTCCCCCCGAAGGCTACGCGAGCAGTACTTC. Protein sequence: CASSSPRRLREQYF.

The rearrangement links TRBV19 to TRBJ2-3; D perhaps matches TRBD1 (6 bases). Trimming pared 6 bases from V and 4 bases from J, leaving 14 bases between. Germline assignment: CDR1 LNHDA and CDR2 SQIVND (reference sequence). CDR3 length: 14 amino acids. The CDR3 sequence: CASRPTGTADTQYF. CDR3 sequence (DNA): TGTGCCAGTAGACCCACAGGGACGGCAGATACGCAGTATTTT.

The rearrangement joins TRBV7-2 to TRBJ2-1; 11 positions agree with TRBD2. Germline lookup yields CDR1 SGHTA and CDR2 FQGNSA. V was pared by 6 bases and J by 5 bases, with 6 bases of the junction left unmatched. The CDR3 is made up of 15 amino acids. As DNA, the CDR3 is TGTGCCAGCAGACGAGGGACTAGCGGTAACAATGAGCAGTTCTTC. Translation: CASRRGTSGNNEQFF.

J is TRBJ2-7 and V is TRBV2; possibly TRBD1 or TRBD2 for D (6 bases each). V lost 3 bases to trimming and J lost 2 bases, with 14 bases between them. The CDR3 contains 15 residues. Germline V gives CDR1 SNHLY, CDR2 FYNNEI. The DNA of the CDR3 is TGTGCCAGCAGTGATCCGGGGGCAACAACCTACGAGCAGTACTTC. Encoded protein: CASSDPGATTYEQYF.

V gene TRBV4-2 combines with J gene TRBJ2-7; no clear D gene. The CDR3 has 14 amino acids. Germline V lookup: CDR1 LGHNA, CDR2 YNFKEQ. The V gene lost 4 bases and the J gene lost 0 bases, with 10 bases spanning the gap. This chain's CDR3 is CASSPRRYSYEQYF. The CDR3 bases are TGTGCCAGCAGCCCCCGACGGTACTCCTACGAGCAGTACTTC.

CDR3 coding DNA: TGTGCTAGTGGTTCCTCCAGGGTGCACTACGAGCAGTACTTC. Protein: CASGSSRVHYEQYF. The chain links TRBV12-5 to TRBJ2-7; D may be TRBD1 (5 bases). V was pared by 4 bases and J by 3 bases, with 13 bases between. Germline CDR1 reads LGHNT; CDR2 reads FRNRAP. The CDR3 has 14 residues.

This clone was observed a few times. V gene TRBV19 combines with J gene TRBJ1-6; D is perhaps TRBD1 (5 bases). V was pared by 6 bases and J by 11 bases, with 20 bases between. CDR1 is LNHDA and CDR2 is SQIVND in the germline V gene (reference sequence). The CDR3 sequence is 15 residues long. The CDR3 protein is CASSSELAGRAPLHF. The CDR3 nucleotides read TGTGCCAGTAGCTCAGAGTTGGCAGGGAGAGCACCCCTCCACTTT.

This clone was found a few times. This chain uses TRBV2 with TRBJ2-7; unclear D gene. The germline gives CDR1 SNHLY, CDR2 FYNNEI. Trimming stripped 4 bases from V and 6 bases from J, with 7 bases between. This CDR3 is built from 11 residues. CDR3 region: CASSVDREQYF. Here the CDR3 DNA reads TGTGCCAGCAGTGTCGACCGCGAGCAGTACTTC. The variable domain in full, completed from reference TRBV2 and TRBJ2-7, reads EPEVTQTPSHQVTQMGQEVILRCVPISNHLYFYWYRQILGQKVEFLVSFYNNEISEKSEIFDDQFSVERPDGSNFTLKIRSTKLEDSAMYFCASSVDREQYFGPGTRLTVT.

The chain uses TRBV28 and TRBJ1-5, with D possibly being TRBD1 (6 bases). Germline CDR1 MDHEN, CDR2 SYDVKM. Trimming removed 0 bases from V and 6 bases from J, with 18 bases in between. The length of the CDR3 is 17 residues. CDR3 sequence: CASSLWKTGGGRQPQHF. CDR3 nucleotides: TGTGCCAGCAGTTTATGGAAGACAGGAGGTGGGCGTCAGCCCCAGCATTTT.

The V call is TRBV2, the J call TRBJ1-4, with D possibly TRBD1 on 6 matching bases. Germline V gene lookup returns CDR1 SNHLY and CDR2 FYNNEI. CDR3 length equals 16 residues. V lost 7 bases, J lost 6 bases, and 21 bases lay in between. CDR3 sequence: CASNGRGPFRDEKLFF. CDR3 bases: TGTGCCAGCAATGGCAGGGGCCCCTTTCGAGATGAAAAACTGTTTTTT.

The chain recombines TRBV2 with TRBJ2-1; D is undetermined. Germline values: CDR1 SNHLY, CDR2 FYNNEI. The CDR3 covers 13 residues. V was trimmed by 5 bases and J by 4 bases, leaving 9 bases between them. The CDR3 is CASSPMRYNEQFF. In nucleotides, the CDR3 is TGTGCCAGCAGTCCGATGCGGTACAATGAGCAGTTCTTC.

A few counts support this clone. This chain uses TRBV5-6 with TRBJ1-3; weak D call: TRBD1 (5 bases). CDR1 and CDR2 (germline): SGHDT, YYEEEE. V was pared by 3 bases and J by 0 bases, with 13 bases between. CDR3 size: 16 residues. CDR3 sequence: CASSYRGLLSGNTIYF. The DNA of the CDR3 is TGTGCCAGCAGCTATCGGGGACTCCTCTCTGGAAACACCATATATTTT.

This rearrangement joins TRBV18 to TRBJ2-5, with D unresolved. V lost 3 bases and J 3 bases, leaving 2 bases between the germline ends. The V gene's germline CDR1 is KGHSH and CDR2 LQKENI. CDR3 length: 11 residues. The CDR3 here is CASSPEETQYF. The CDR3, as DNA: TGTGCCAGCTCACCCGAAGAGACCCAGTACTTC.

The chain links TRBV7-9 to TRBJ1-1; D uncertain. V shed 0 bases and J shed 3 bases, with 8 bases lying between them. CDR1 and CDR2 from the germline V gene are SEHNR and FQNEAQ (reference sequence). This CDR3 has 14 amino acids. The CDR3 region has the DNA TGTGCCAGCAGCTTAGCGCCCGGTGACACTGAAGCTTTCTTT. It translates to CASSLAPGDTEAFF.

The rearrangement joins TRBV30 to TRBJ2-7; tentative D call: TRBD1 (6 bases). The CDR3 contains 12 residues. Trimming left V 7 bases short and J 7 bases short, with 17 bases between. Germline V gene data show CDR1 as GTSNPN and CDR2 as SVGIG (reference sequence). The CDR3 loop reads CAFDRRLGEQYF. As DNA, the CDR3 is TGTGCCTTTGACAGGCGCCTGGGAGAGCAGTACTTC.

CDR3 amino acids: CATTLGGGGEAFF. The CDR3 DNA is TGTGCCACGACTCTGGGGGGAGGCGGTGAAGCTTTCTTT. The genes are TRBV2 and TRBJ1-1, with D possibly being TRBD1 (5 bases). CDR3 length: 13 amino acids. Trimming stripped 10 bases from V and 7 bases from J, with 19 bases between. Germline V gene lookup returns CDR1 SNHLY and CDR2 FYNNEI.

V gene TRBV19 combines with J gene TRBJ1-1; D unresolved. Trimming removed 3 bases at V and 1 base at J, with 9 bases between. Germline CDR1 is LNHDA and CDR2 is SQIVND (reference sequence). The CDR3 loop spans 14 amino acids. The CDR3 DNA sequence: TGTGCCAGTAGTATGAGGCAGCGGAACACTGAAGCTTTCTTT. It translates to CASSMRQRNTEAFF.

This clone was detected a few times. V is TRBV2 and J is TRBJ1-2; 8 bases are a match to TRBD1. Germline V gene data show CDR1 as SNHLY and CDR2 as FYNNEI. V shed 4 bases, J shed 4 bases, and the junction held 5 bases outside the gene matches. The CDR3 runs to 14 residues. DNA of the CDR3: TGTGCCAGCAGTGGGACAGGGAGAGTCTATGGCTACACCTTC. Translation gives CASSGTGRVYGYTF. Based on the CDR3 plus reference TRBV2 and TRBJ1-2, the full variable domain is EPEVTQTPSHQVTQMGQEVILRCVPISNHLYFYWYRQILGQKVEFLVSFYNNEISEKSEIFDDQFSVERPDGSNFTLKIRSTKLEDSAMYFCASSGTGRVYGYTFGSGTRLTVV.

The rearrangement uses TRBV6-5 and TRBJ2-5; D ambiguous. The end of the DNA is better explained by TRBJ2-7, so the J call may be wrong. This CDR3 region has 13 residues. Per the germline V gene, CDR1 is MNHEY and CDR2 is SVGAGI. CDR3 residues: CASSTPATYEQYF. The CDR3 DNA is TGTGCCAGCAGTACGCCAGCCACCTACGAGCAGTACTTC.

The chain couples TRBV18 to TRBJ1-1, with D maybe TRBD1 (5 bases). The germline CDR1 and CDR2 sequences are KGHSH and LQKENI. CDR3 length: 14 residues. Trimming cost V 4 bases and J 3 bases, with 12 bases left between them. The CDR3: CASSRDLADTEAFF. The CDR3 DNA sequence: TGTGCCAGCTCACGGGACTTGGCGGACACTGAAGCTTTCTTT.